Listed here is a single T cell receptor beta chain. Clones were sequenced by immunoSEQ multiplex PCR, and TCRdb holds only the in-frame ones, with some missing. The sample records roughly 500,000 clones, approximately 85% being singletons. The J segment lost 0 bases and the V segment lost 5 bases, leaving 11 bases of the junction unmatched. CDR1 and CDR2 from the germline V gene are LNHNV and YYDKDF (reference sequence). The CDR3 runs to 18 residues. This sample was taken from a study of blood T cell repertoires in COVID-19. Background on the study: PBMCs, B-cell-depleted T cells, or T cells were the source of the cDNA or gDNA that made up the material.

The sequencing sample was made of peripheral blood. This chain joins TRBV15 and TRBJ2-1, with 9 bases identical to TRBD2. This TCR was recovered from a human donor in a cohort sampled during active COVID-19. This CDR3 is CATSSRGRGLHSYNEQFF. In nucleotides, the CDR3 is TGTGCCACCAGCTCCCGCGGGAGGGGGCTTCACTCCTACAATGAGCAGTTCTTC.